This T cell receptor (beta chain) was recovered during a study of technical replicates of blood from several donors. CDR1 and CDR2 from the germline V gene are KGHSY and FQNENV. The CDR3 extends over 15 amino acids. V was shortened by 4 bases and J by 4 bases, with 16 bases between the two germline ends. Sequenced by immunoSEQ multiplex PCR; TCRdb stores in-frame clones only, minus some. The table has 78,000 or so clones, about nine tenths seen once. The specimen was T cells isolated from PBMCs. The rearrangement uses TRBV16 and TRBJ1-1; TRBD1 is a possible D gene (6 bases). This TCR came from a human donor in good health. Some clones in this sample may be carry-over from other donors' samples. This CDR3 is CASSPDAGEFTEAFF. Here the CDR3 DNA reads TGTGCCAGCAGCCCCGACGCAGGGGAATTCACTGAAGCTTTCTTT.